These 14 T cell receptor beta chains were sequenced from one sample in a study of T cell responses to AZD1222 COVID-19 vaccine. The repertoire was sequenced with immunoSEQ multiplex PCR; TCRdb's copy has only in-frame clones and lacks some. The table includes 130,000 to 150,000 clones, 88% detected once. This sample comprised peripheral blood, obtained on day 0 of AZD1222 vaccination. The receptors were sampled from an adult in good health.

This clone was recorded a few times. V is TRBV10-1 and J is TRBJ1-2; the match to TRBD1 covers 7 bases. Germline CDR1 is WNHNN and CDR2 is SYGVQD (reference sequence). The CDR3 runs 17 residues. The V segment lost 2 bases and the J segment 4 bases; nucleotides outside the gene matches: 13. CDR3 nucleotide sequence: TGCGCCAGCAGTGAGGGACCACGCCGGGACAGAGCCTATGGCTACACCTTC. Translated, it gives CASSEGPRRDRAYGYTF.

The chain carries TRBV9 and TRBJ2-5; D not resolved. The CDR3 totals 13 residues. V was pared by 0 bases and J by 7 bases, with 10 bases between. Germline V lookup: CDR1 SGDLS, CDR2 YYNGEE. In DNA form, the CDR3 reads TGTGCCAGCAGCGTAGGGGTTGAAGGGACCCAGTACTTC. This encodes CASSVGVEGTQYF.

This clone appeared once. V gene TRBV5-4 combines with J gene TRBJ2-3; TRBD1 matches at 7 bases. The ends lost 5 bases at V and 2 bases at J; junction bases unmatched: 5. The CDR3 spans 14 residues. Germline V CDR1 and CDR2: SGHNT, YYREEE (reference sequence). CDR3 region: CASRVQGPTDTQYF. DNA of the CDR3: TGTGCCAGCAGGGTACAGGGGCCCACAGATACGCAGTATTTT. Combining the CDR3 with reference TRBV5-4 and TRBJ2-3 gives the whole variable domain ETGVTQSPTHLIKTRGQQVTLRCSSQSGHNTVSWYQQALGQGPQFIFQYYREEENGRGNFPPRFSGLQFPNYSSELNVNALELDDSALYLCASRVQGPTDTQYFGPGTRLTVL.

V and J are TRBV4-3 and TRBJ2-4, with D uncertain. V lost 0 bases to trimming and J lost 1 base, with 10 bases between them. Germline V gene sequence: CDR1 LGHNA, CDR2 YSLEER. The CDR3 extends over 16 amino acids. The CDR3 DNA follows: TGCGCCAGCAGCCAAGAGGGCATTGACGCCAAAAACATTCAGTACTTC. Its translation is CASSQEGIDAKNIQYF.

The chain employs TRBV28 and TRBJ2-7; TRBD1 matches 7 bases. This CDR3 region has 14 residues. Germline CDR1 is MDHEN and CDR2 is SYDVKM. The ends lost 3 bases at V and 5 bases at J; junction bases unmatched: 7. The CDR3: CASSFLTGSHEQYF. The DNA for the CDR3 is TGTGCCAGCAGTTTCTTGACAGGGTCGCACGAGCAGTACTTC.

V is TRBV9 and J is TRBJ2-7; the match to TRBD2 covers 8 bases. Trimming removed 0 bases from V and 6 bases from J; junction bases left unmatched: 11. The length of the CDR3 is 16 residues. Looked up from germline, CDR1 is SGDLS and CDR2 is YYNGEE. This chain's CDR3 is CASSVDGAGGRSEQYF. As DNA, the CDR3 is TGTGCCAGCAGCGTAGACGGGGCGGGGGGCCGAAGCGAGCAGTACTTC.

The chain uses TRBV5-1 and TRBJ2-5, with TRBD2 identical over 13 bases. The CDR3 length is 15 residues. The germline CDR1 and CDR2 sequences are SGHRS and YFSETQ. Unmatched junction bases numbered 3, after V lost 2 bases and J lost 5 bases. The CDR3 region has the DNA TGCGCCAGCAGCTTTGGGACTAGCGGGGAGGAGACCCAGTACTTC. Its protein is CASSFGTSGEETQYF. Full variable domain (outside the CDR3, taken from reference TRBV5-1 and TRBJ2-5): KAGVTQTPRYLIKTRGQQVTLSCSPISGHRSVSWYQQTPGQGLQFLFEYFSETQRNKGNFPGRFSGRQFSNSRSEMNVSTLELGDSALYLCASSFGTSGEETQYFGPGTRLLVL.

The chain joins TRBV28 to TRBJ1-2, with TRBD1 matching over 7 bases. This CDR3 has 14 residues. The germline CDR1 and CDR2 sequences are MDHEN and SYDVKM. Germline trimming cut 2 bases from V and 5 bases from J; bases unmatched to any gene: 5. In DNA, the CDR3 is TGTGCCAGCAGTTTAGAGGGGGCCAGGTATGGCTACACCTTC. It is translated as CASSLEGARYGYTF.

This chain links TRBV15 with TRBJ2-6, with unresolved D. The CDR3 runs to 13 residues. Germline lookup yields CDR1 LNHNV and CDR2 YYDKDF (reference sequence). The V end was cut by 8 bases, the J end by 0 bases, with 5 bases between. CDR3 DNA sequence: TGTGCCACCCGAGGCTCTGGGGCCAACGTCCTGACTTTC. It encodes CATRGSGANVLTF. The variable domain in full, with the rest retrieved from reference TRBV15 and TRBJ2-6, is DAMVIQNPRYQVTQFGKPVTLSCSQTLNHNVMYWYQQKSSQAPKLLFHYYDKDFNNEADTPDNFQSRRPNTSFCFLDIRSPGLGDTAMYLCATRGSGANVLTFGAGSRLTVL.

V gene TRBV6-5 combines with J gene TRBJ1-2; TRBD1 is a possible D gene (5 bases). From germline, CDR1 is MNHEY and CDR2 SVGAGI. Trimming stripped 4 bases from V and 4 bases from J, with 13 bases between. This CDR3 spans 14 amino acids. DNA of the CDR3: TGTGCCAGCAGTTCAGGGCCGGCGGTCTATGGCTACACCTTC. Residues: CASSSGPAVYGYTF.

This chain uses TRBV11-1 with TRBJ2-3; D is uncertain. The V gene's germline CDR1 is SGHAT and CDR2 FQDESV (reference sequence). The CDR3 runs 13 residues. V gave up 2 bases and J gave up 2 bases, with 5 bases separating them. The CDR3 DNA reads TGTGCCAGCAGCTTAAGTTCCACAGATACGCAGTATTTT. Translating gives CASSLSSTDTQYF.

The chain couples TRBV12-3 or TRBV12-4 to TRBJ1-1; no reliable D call. V was cut by 2 bases and J by 10 bases, with 8 bases left in between. The CDR3 sequence is 11 residues long. The CDR3 reads CASSLSRRAFF. The CDR3 coding sequence is TGTGCCAGCAGTTTATCTCGGAGAGCTTTCTTT.

V usage is TRBV6-6 and J usage is TRBJ2-3; tentative D call: TRBD1 (6 bases). Germline lookup yields CDR1 MNHNY and CDR2 SVGAGI (reference sequence). V was shortened by 8 bases and J by 4 bases, with 16 bases between the two germline ends. The CDR3 consists of 14 residues. This chain's CDR3 is CASRMDSGPDTQYF. CDR3 DNA sequence: TGTGCCAGCCGAATGGACAGTGGGCCAGATACGCAGTATTTT.

The chain employs TRBV2 and TRBJ1-2; no clear D. Germline CDR1 SNHLY, CDR2 FYNNEI. The CDR3 runs 13 residues. Deletions cut 7 bases from V and 5 bases from J, with 14 bases between. CDR3 sequence (DNA): TGTGCCAGCACGAGGGAGTCGGGGTATGGCTACACCTTC. It codes for CASTRESGYGYTF. Full variable domain (missing parts from reference TRBV2 and TRBJ1-2): EPEVTQTPSHQVTQMGQEVILRCVPISNHLYFYWYRQILGQKVEFLVSFYNNEISEKSEIFDDQFSVERPDGSNFTLKIRSTKLEDSAMYFCASTRESGYGYTFGSGTRLTVV.